Reported below is one TCR beta chain. This sample was included in a study of blood T cell repertoires in COVID-19. V gave up 4 bases and J gave up 4 bases; unmatched junction bases: 11. CDR1 and CDR2 from the germline V gene are SGHRS and YFSETQ. This CDR3 is built from 16 residues. Per the original data handling: By means of reference gene primer amplification, nucleated cell counts were estimated. The repertoire was sequenced with immunoSEQ multiplex PCR; TCRdb's copy has only in-frame clones and lacks some. The V and J calls and clone size are taken from that table; D and trimming were inferred from the DNA. The repertoire holds about 220,000 clones, 80% to 90% seen once, with roughly 0.69% in the top ten.

The sample taken for sequencing was peripheral blood. The chain uses TRBV5-1 and TRBJ2-1, with 7 bases aligning to TRBD1. The receptor was derived from a man in his forties or fifties with acute or convalescent COVID-19. Written as DNA, the CDR3 is TGCGCCAGCAGCCAGGGGGACGTTGGAGGTTACAATGAGCAGTTCTTC. This translates into CASSQGDVGGYNEQFF.